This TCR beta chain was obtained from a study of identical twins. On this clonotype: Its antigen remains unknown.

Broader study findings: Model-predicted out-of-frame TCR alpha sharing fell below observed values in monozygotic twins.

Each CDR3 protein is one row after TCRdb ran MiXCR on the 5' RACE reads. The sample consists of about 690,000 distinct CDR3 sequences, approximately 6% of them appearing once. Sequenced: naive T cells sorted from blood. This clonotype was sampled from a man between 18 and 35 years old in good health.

The chain's CDR3 is CASSSTGTSEETQYF. CDR3 coding DNA: TGTGCCAGCAGCTCCACCGGGACTAGTGAAGAGACCCAGTACTTC. The J gene is TRBJ2-5, the V gene TRBV7-6; 8 nucleotides align to TRBD2. The germline V gene encodes CDR1 SGHVS and CDR2 FNYEAQ. V trimming: 4 bases; J trimming: 3 bases; junction bases outside the gene matches: 7. CDR3 size: 15 residues.